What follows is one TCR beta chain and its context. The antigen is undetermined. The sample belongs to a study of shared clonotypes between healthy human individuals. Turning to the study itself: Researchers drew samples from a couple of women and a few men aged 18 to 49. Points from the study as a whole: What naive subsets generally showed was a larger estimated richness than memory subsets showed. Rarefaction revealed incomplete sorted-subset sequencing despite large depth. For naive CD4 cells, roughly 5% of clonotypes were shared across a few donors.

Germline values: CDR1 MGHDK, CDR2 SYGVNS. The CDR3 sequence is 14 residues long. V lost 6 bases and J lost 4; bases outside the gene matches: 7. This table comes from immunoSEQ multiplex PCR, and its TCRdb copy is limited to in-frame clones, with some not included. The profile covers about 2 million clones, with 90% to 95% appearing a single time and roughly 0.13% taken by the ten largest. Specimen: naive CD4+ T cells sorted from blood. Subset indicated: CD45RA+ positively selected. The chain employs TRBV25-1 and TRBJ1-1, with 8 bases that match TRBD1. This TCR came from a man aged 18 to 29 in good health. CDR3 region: CASSPTGEATEAFF. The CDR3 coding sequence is TGTGCCAGCAGCCCGACAGGGGAGGCCACTGAAGCTTTCTTT.